This TCR beta chain was profiled in a study of cytomegalovirus exposure and HLA in healthy donors. For the study at large: From 170 million or so T cells, an earlier analysis saw 120 million or so unique TCR beta sequences. Study-level results: It was likely that a cluster of highly shared sequence variants was a sequencing artifact. The classifier, whose performance was assessed in both the original and validation cohorts, reportedly diagnosed cytomegalovirus status with high specificity and sensitivity.

The PCR employed 60 Vbeta primers together with 13 Jbeta primers. Profiling relied on immunoSEQ multiplex PCR, and the TCRdb table lists in-frame clones only, not all of them. This sample has approximately 120,000 clones, with about 80% found just once. V lost 1 base to trimming and J lost 6 bases; unmatched junction nucleotides: 9. The CDR3 covers 16 residues. Germline V gives CDR1 LGHNA, CDR2 YNFKEQ. Healthy bone marrow donors made up the donor group. This clone was seen more than once but under ten times. Its target is not known. The material sequenced was PBMCs. This TCR came from a female donor in good health and CMV-seronegative. V usage is TRBV4-2 and J usage is TRBJ1-1; 9 bases line up with TRBD1. CDR3 residues: CASSQVFGQGRAEAFF. CDR3 DNA: TGTGCCAGCAGCCAAGTGTTCGGACAGGGGAGGGCTGAAGCTTTCTTT.